This is a list of T cell receptor beta chains from one sample in a study of cytomegalovirus exposure and HLA in healthy donors. Generated by immunoSEQ multiplex PCR, the TCRdb table keeps only in-frame clones and is missing some. The repertoire holds 55,000 to 80,000 clones, with approximately 96% as singletons. The sequenced sample was PBMCs. The source is a man between 18 and 29 years old in good health and CMV-seronegative. The CDR3 runs from the conserved cysteine through the conserved F or W. The D gene is left open where the match is weak. Clone size is shown for a subset of rows, as once, few, many or a class of expanded clone.

j_call: TRBJ1-1
clone_size: NA
v_call: TRBV18
d_call: TRBD1
cdr3_nt: TGTGCCAGCTCACTACGGGACAGGACCATGAACACTGAAGCTTTCTTT
cdr3_aa: CASSLRDRTMNTEAFF

j_call: TRBJ2-3
clone_size: NA
v_call: TRBV5-4
d_call: NA
cdr3_nt: TGTGCCAGCAGCTCCTCCGGCTCGGGAACAGATACGCAGTATTTT
cdr3_aa: CASSSSGSGTDTQYF

j_call: TRBJ1-3
clone_size: NA
v_call: TRBV9
d_call: TRBD1
cdr3_nt: TGTGCCAGCAGCGTAGCTGGGACAGGGTTTGGAAACACCATATATTTT
cdr3_aa: CASSVAGTGFGNTIYF

j_call: TRBJ1-3
clone_size: NA
v_call: TRBV2
d_call: NA
cdr3_nt: TGTGCCAGCAGTGACCAGGGAGGCGGTGGAAACACCATATATTTT
cdr3_aa: CASSDQGGGGNTIYF

j_call: TRBJ1-5
clone_size: NA
v_call: TRBV6-1
d_call: NA
cdr3_nt: TGTGCCAGCAGTGAAGCCGGCAGGGCCTATCAGCCCCAGCATTTT
cdr3_aa: CASSEAGRAYQPQHF

j_call: TRBJ2-2
clone_size: few
v_call: TRBV6-4
d_call: TRBD1
cdr3_nt: TGTGCCAGCAAGGGACAGGGCGACACCGGGGAGCTGTTTTTT
cdr3_aa: CASKGQGDTGELFF

j_call: TRBJ2-5
clone_size: NA
v_call: TRBV9
d_call: TRBD2
cdr3_nt: TGTGCCAGCAGCGGGAGGCCTATAGCGGGGGGGCAAGAGACCCAGTACTTC
cdr3_aa: CASSGRPIAGGQETQYF

j_call: TRBJ1-1
clone_size: NA
v_call: TRBV11-2
d_call: TRBD1
cdr3_nt: TGTGCCAGCAGCTTCGAAATTACAGGGGGAACTGAAGCTTTCTTT
cdr3_aa: CASSFEITGGTEAFF

j_call: TRBJ2-5
clone_size: NA
v_call: TRBV6-6
d_call: TRBD1
cdr3_nt: TGTGCCAGCAGTTACTCTCCGGGACAGGGTAAAGAGACCCAGTACTTC
cdr3_aa: CASSYSPGQGKETQYF

j_call: TRBJ2-2
clone_size: NA
v_call: TRBV5-1
d_call: NA
cdr3_nt: TGCGCCAGCAGCTCCGGGGGGCTGAACACCGGGGAGCTGTTTTTT
cdr3_aa: CASSSGGLNTGELFF

j_call: TRBJ1-1
clone_size: NA
v_call: TRBV19
d_call: NA
cdr3_nt: TGTGCCACCCAGGGGCGATGGAACACTGAAGCTTTCTTT
cdr3_aa: CATQGRWNTEAFF

j_call: TRBJ2-1
clone_size: NA
v_call: TRBV4-2
d_call: TRBD2
cdr3_nt: TGTGCCAGCAGCCAAGAGTGGTGGGGGGGGGACAATGAGCAGTTCTTC
cdr3_aa: CASSQEWWGGDNEQFF

j_call: TRBJ2-1
clone_size: NA
v_call: TRBV7-6
d_call: NA
cdr3_nt: TGTGCCAGCAGCTTAGGTCAGCTCGCGGCAGACCCTTACAATGAGCAGTTCTTC
cdr3_aa: CASSLGQLAADPYNEQFF

j_call: TRBJ2-1
clone_size: NA
v_call: TRBV19
d_call: NA
cdr3_nt: TGTGCCAGTAGTGCAGGACTCTACAATGAGCAGTTCTTC
cdr3_aa: CASSAGLYNEQFF

j_call: TRBJ2-2
clone_size: NA
v_call: TRBV27
d_call: TRBD1
cdr3_nt: TGTGCCAGCAGTTTAACAGGGGTTCTCAACACCGGGGAGCTGTTTTTT
cdr3_aa: CASSLTGVLNTGELFF

j_call: TRBJ1-2
clone_size: NA
v_call: TRBV30
d_call: TRBD1
cdr3_nt: TGTGCCTCAAAACACTTAAACCAAACAACGACAGGGCGCTATGGCTACACCTTC
cdr3_aa: CASKHLNQTTTGRYGYTF

j_call: TRBJ2-2
clone_size: NA
v_call: TRBV5-1
d_call: NA
cdr3_nt: TGCGCCAGCAGCTTGGGACAGTACACCGGGGAGCTGTTTTTT
cdr3_aa: CASSLGQYTGELFF

j_call: TRBJ1-2
clone_size: NA
v_call: TRBV5-6
d_call: TRBD1
cdr3_nt: TGTGCCAGCAGCCCCGGGACAGGGGGCGCGGGGGGCTACACCTTC
cdr3_aa: CASSPGTGGAGGYTF

j_call: TRBJ1-6
clone_size: NA
v_call: TRBV4-1
d_call: NA
cdr3_nt: TGCGCCAGCAGCCAACCGGGACTCCCTGGTTCACCCCTCCACTTT
cdr3_aa: CASSQPGLPGSPLHF

j_call: TRBJ2-1
clone_size: NA
v_call: TRBV5-4
d_call: TRBD1
cdr3_nt: TGTGCCAGCAGCTTAACAGGGGGGGAGCAGTTCTTC
cdr3_aa: CASSLTGGEQFF

j_call: TRBJ2-2
clone_size: NA
v_call: TRBV5-4
d_call: TRBD2
cdr3_nt: TGTGCCAGCAGCTTAGTTTATGGGAGCGGGGGTAACACCGGGGAGCTGTTTTTT
cdr3_aa: CASSLVYGSGGNTGELFF

j_call: TRBJ1-5
clone_size: NA
v_call: TRBV28
d_call: NA
cdr3_nt: TGTGCCAGCAGAGACAGCATGGCCCAGCATTTT
cdr3_aa: CASRDSMAQHF

j_call: TRBJ2-3
clone_size: NA
v_call: TRBV5-1
d_call: TRBD1
cdr3_nt: TGCGCCAGCAGGCCGTTTATAGGACAGGGCGGGGATACGCAGTATTTT
cdr3_aa: CASRPFIGQGGDTQYF

j_call: TRBJ1-6
clone_size: NA
v_call: TRBV14
d_call: NA
cdr3_nt: TGTGCCAGCAGCCAAGGAACGGCCTATAATTCACCCCTCCACTTT
cdr3_aa: CASSQGTAYNSPLHF

j_call: TRBJ1-1
clone_size: NA
v_call: TRBV7-9
d_call: NA
cdr3_nt: TGTGCCACCTACCTTCTTCTGGGAGAGAACACTGAAGCTTTCTTT
cdr3_aa: CATYLLLGENTEAFF

j_call: TRBJ2-2
clone_size: NA
v_call: TRBV9
d_call: NA
cdr3_nt: TGTGCCAGCAGCGAGGGGACTGTGGTTACCGGGGAGCTGTTTTTT
cdr3_aa: CASSEGTVVTGELFF

j_call: TRBJ1-5
clone_size: NA
v_call: TRBV28
d_call: NA
cdr3_nt: TGTGCCAGCTCCTATATAGGAGGCAGCAATCAGCCCCAGCATTTT
cdr3_aa: CASSYIGGSNQPQHF

j_call: TRBJ1-2
clone_size: NA
v_call: TRBV2
d_call: TRBD1
cdr3_nt: TGTGCCAGCAGTGGGGACAGCGTCTATGGCTACACCTTC
cdr3_aa: CASSGDSVYGYTF

j_call: TRBJ2-2
clone_size: once
v_call: TRBV28
d_call: TRBD1
cdr3_nt: TGTGCCAGCAGTTCGCCTCCATGGGACAGCGAGAACACCGGGGAGCTGTTTTTT
cdr3_aa: CASSSPPWDSENTGELFF

j_call: TRBJ2-7
clone_size: NA
v_call: TRBV7-6
d_call: NA
cdr3_nt: TGTGCCAGCAGCCAGGGACCCCAGGGGCTAAGTTCCTACGAGCAGTACTTC
cdr3_aa: CASSQGPQGLSSYEQYF

j_call: TRBJ2-2
clone_size: NA
v_call: TRBV9
d_call: NA
cdr3_nt: TGTGCCAGCAGCGAAGGAGCTGAGCCCGGGACCGGGGAGCTGTTTTTT
cdr3_aa: CASSEGAEPGTGELFF

j_call: TRBJ2-2
clone_size: NA
v_call: TRBV27
d_call: NA
cdr3_nt: TGTGCCAGCAGTTTCCTTTTCAACTTCGCCGGGGAGCTGTTTTTT
cdr3_aa: CASSFLFNFAGELFF

j_call: TRBJ2-2
clone_size: NA
v_call: TRBV5-1
d_call: NA
cdr3_nt: TGCGCCAGCACGCCGGACACCGGGGAGCTGTTTTTT
cdr3_aa: CASTPDTGELFF

j_call: TRBJ1-5
clone_size: NA
v_call: TRBV7-9
d_call: NA
cdr3_nt: TGTGCCAGCAGCTTGGGAGGGGACACCCAGGGGCCCCAGCATTTT
cdr3_aa: CASSLGGDTQGPQHF

j_call: TRBJ1-5
clone_size: NA
v_call: TRBV7-8
d_call: NA
cdr3_nt: TGTGCCAGCAGCTTCATAGAAAATTTGTCCAGGGGAGAGCCCCAGCATTTT
cdr3_aa: CASSFIENLSRGEPQHF

j_call: TRBJ2-7
clone_size: NA
v_call: TRBV28
d_call: NA
cdr3_nt: TGTGCCAGCAGTTCCCCCACCGGGGAAAACTACGAGCAGTACTTC
cdr3_aa: CASSSPTGENYEQYF

j_call: TRBJ1-5
clone_size: NA
v_call: TRBV6-1
d_call: NA
cdr3_nt: TGTGCCAGCATGAGTTCCAGCAATCAGCCCCAGCATTTT
cdr3_aa: CASMSSSNQPQHF

j_call: TRBJ1-4
clone_size: NA
v_call: TRBV5-1
d_call: TRBD1
cdr3_nt: TGCGCCAGCAGTTTTACCGGGACAGCAACGAATGAAAAACTGTTTTTT
cdr3_aa: CASSFTGTATNEKLFF

j_call: TRBJ2-7
clone_size: NA
v_call: TRBV7-2
d_call: TRBD1
cdr3_nt: TGTGCCAGCAGCGCCACAGGGGTTGTCGAGCAGTACTTC
cdr3_aa: CASSATGVVEQYF

j_call: TRBJ1-2
clone_size: NA
v_call: TRBV7-9
d_call: TRBD1
cdr3_nt: TGTGCCAGCAGCCCCTTAGGACAGGGCGGTGTTGAAGGCTACACCTTC
cdr3_aa: CASSPLGQGGVEGYTF

j_call: TRBJ2-3
clone_size: NA
v_call: TRBV19
d_call: TRBD1
cdr3_nt: TGTGCCAGTAGTAGTGGGGACAGGGGTAGCACAGATACGCAGTATTTT
cdr3_aa: CASSSGDRGSTDTQYF

j_call: TRBJ1-1
clone_size: NA
v_call: TRBV19
d_call: TRBD1
cdr3_nt: TGTGCCAGTAGTATTACCGCGGACAGGGTGATGAACACTGAAGCTTTCTTT
cdr3_aa: CASSITADRVMNTEAFF

j_call: TRBJ1-2
clone_size: NA
v_call: TRBV7-9
d_call: NA
cdr3_nt: TGTGCCAGCAGCTTCCCCCCTAACAGGGAGGGCGACTATGGCTACACCTTC
cdr3_aa: CASSFPPNREGDYGYTF

j_call: TRBJ2-7
clone_size: NA
v_call: TRBV19
d_call: TRBD1
cdr3_nt: TGTGCCAGCAGAACTCCGGGACAGGGGGCCTACGAGCAGTACTTC
cdr3_aa: CASRTPGQGAYEQYF

j_call: TRBJ1-5
clone_size: NA
v_call: TRBV5-8
d_call: NA
cdr3_nt: TGTGCCAGCAGCATAGGACAGAGTTTCAATCAGCCCCAGCATTTT
cdr3_aa: CASSIGQSFNQPQHF

j_call: TRBJ1-1
clone_size: NA
v_call: TRBV27
d_call: NA
cdr3_nt: TGTGCCAGCAGTTTATCTGGGCATTTGGAAGCTTTCTTT
cdr3_aa: CASSLSGHLEAFF

j_call: TRBJ2-7
clone_size: NA
v_call: TRBV28
d_call: TRBD1
cdr3_nt: TGTGCCAGCAGGGCAAATTCAGGGGGCAGTACCTACGAGCAGTACTTC
cdr3_aa: CASRANSGGSTYEQYF

j_call: TRBJ1-1
clone_size: NA
v_call: TRBV25-1
d_call: NA
cdr3_nt: TGTGCCAGCACCCCGGCCAGGGGAAACACTGAAGCTTTCTTT
cdr3_aa: CASTPARGNTEAFF

j_call: TRBJ1-5
clone_size: NA
v_call: TRBV10-3
d_call: NA
cdr3_nt: TGTGCCATCAGTGAGTCCGAGGCCAGCAATCAGCCCCAGCATTTT
cdr3_aa: CAISESEASNQPQHF

j_call: TRBJ2-5
clone_size: NA
v_call: TRBV2
d_call: TRBD2
cdr3_nt: TGTGCCAGCAGTGAGGGACTAGCGGGGATAATTGAGACCCAGTACTTC
cdr3_aa: CASSEGLAGIIETQYF

j_call: TRBJ2-4
clone_size: NA
v_call: TRBV7-2
d_call: TRBD2
cdr3_nt: TGTGCCAGCAGTCTAGGGTCGGCCAGCGGGGGATCAATTCAGTACTTC
cdr3_aa: CASSLGSASGGSIQYF

j_call: TRBJ2-3
clone_size: once
v_call: TRBV10-2
d_call: NA
cdr3_nt: TGCGCCAGCAGTCAACAGGGAAGCACAGATACGCAGTATTTT
cdr3_aa: CASSQQGSTDTQYF

j_call: TRBJ1-6
clone_size: once
v_call: TRBV5-1
d_call: NA
cdr3_nt: TGCGCCAGCAGCTACCGGGGGGTTCGGGGGGCTAATAATTCACCCCTCCACTTT
cdr3_aa: CASSYRGVRGANNSPLHF

j_call: TRBJ2-7
clone_size: NA
v_call: TRBV27
d_call: NA
cdr3_nt: TGTGCCAGCTCCGCCGGGTACGAGCAGTACTTC
cdr3_aa: CASSAGYEQYF

j_call: TRBJ2-2
clone_size: NA
v_call: TRBV6-5
d_call: NA
cdr3_nt: TGTGCCAGCAGTTACTTAGGACTTAACACCGGGGAGCTGTTTTTT
cdr3_aa: CASSYLGLNTGELFF

j_call: TRBJ1-1
clone_size: NA
v_call: TRBV7-9
d_call: TRBD1
cdr3_nt: TGTGCCAGCAGCCGGGGTGGACAGGGATGGGAAGCTTTCTTT
cdr3_aa: CASSRGGQGWEAFF

j_call: TRBJ1-5
clone_size: NA
v_call: TRBV27
d_call: TRBD1
cdr3_nt: TGTGCCAGCAGTCCAATTCAGGGGGAACAGCCCCAGCATTTT
cdr3_aa: CASSPIQGEQPQHF